This T cell receptor beta chain was observed in a study of ipilimumab plus nivolumab after autologous stem cell transplantation. This clone has just a few counts. Its antigen is unidentified. Generated by immunoSEQ multiplex PCR, the TCRdb table keeps only in-frame clones and is missing some. The repertoire holds about 9,800 clones, with roughly 69% as singletons. V lost 5 bases and J lost 8, with 15 bases in between. CDR3 length equals 14 residues. CDR1 and CDR2 from the germline V gene are MDHEN and SYDVKM. Ipilimumab, 1 mg/kg, started 14 to 28 days after autologous transplant. Through week 26, nivolumab 3 mg/kg IV was given weeks 1, 4, 7, 10, then biweekly. Study results and limitations: TCR repertoire, Treg phenotype and gut microbiota reportedly support more study of this approach.

This receptor was taken from a female donor with multiple myeloma. The V and J genes are TRBV28 and TRBJ2-2, with D perhaps assigned TRBD1 or TRBD2 (5 bases each). The sequenced sample was PBMCs, obtained in a trial of ipilimumab plus nivolumab as post-transplant consolidation. The DNA for the CDR3 is TGTGCCAGCAGTCCATTGGGACCACAGGGGGAGCTGTTTTTT. This codes for CASSPLGPQGELFF.